The clone carrying this TCR beta chain was picked up one time. A read error may account for a junction end that differs from germline. These data belong to a study of OX40 agonist ivuxolimab in advanced cancers. At the level of the study: Dose-escalation subjects each had hepatocellular carcinoma, melanoma, renal cell or head and neck cancer.

CDR3 size: 13 residues. Germline V CDR1 and CDR2: GTSNPN, SVGIG (reference sequence). The method was immunoSEQ multiplex PCR; TCRdb's version includes in-frame clones alone and lacks a portion of them. This table holds about 110,000 clones, approximately 90% found once. This receptor was taken from an adult with an advanced solid tumor such as melanoma, head and neck, liver or kidney cancer. V is TRBV30 and J is TRBJ2-2; maybe TRBD1 (6 bases). The sample in question was CD4+ or CD8+ T cells sorted from blood, obtained in a trial of the OX40 agonist ivuxolimab. This chain's CDR3 is CAWNQGTTGELFF. In DNA form, the CDR3 reads TGTGCTTGGAACCAGGGGACCACCGGGGAGCTGTTTTTT. The variable domain in full, with the rest retrieved from reference TRBV30 and TRBJ2-2, is SQTIHQWPATLVQPVGSPLSLECTVEGTSNPNLYWYRQAAGRGLQLLFYSVGIGQISSEVPQNLSASRPQDRQFILSSKKLLLSDSGFYLCAWNQGTTGELFFGEGSRLTVL.